The clone carrying this TCR beta chain was seen a handful of times. Its antigen is as yet unknown. This CDR3 contains 15 residues. Losses at the gene ends were 1 base for V and 4 bases for J; bases not matched to a gene: 4. Germline values: CDR1 SGDLS, CDR2 YYNGEE. Next came a second PCR, run for roughly 7 to 12 cycles, which used a sample-barcoded 5' primer along with a J-beta primer mix. TCRdb re-called the 5' RACE reads with MiXCR, one entry per CDR3 protein. The table lists hundreds of thousands of distinct CDR3 sequences, approximately 49% of them singletons. This sample is part of a study of blood T cells in healthy people across ages. Study-wide findings and caveats: Estimates based on one million T cells were treated as lower bounds.

The specimen was blood. The gene calls are TRBV9 and TRBJ2-1; 8 bases fit TRBD2. This receptor was identified in a man aged 25-40 years in good health. The chain's CDR3 is CASSVSAGGYNEQFF. CDR3 DNA sequence: TGTGCCAGCAGCGTATCGGCGGGGGGTTACAATGAGCAGTTCTTC.